The rows below give T cell receptor delta chains drawn from one sample of a study of γδ T cells in repeated Plasmodium falciparum infection. TCRdb made new clone calls on the multiplex PCR reads using CATT. Among 93,000 or so delta-chain clones listed, 0.95% to 1% were seen once. The specimen sequenced was gamma-delta T cells from blood. All receptors come from a pool of human donors (malaria-infected and uninfected, not separated). The CDR3 runs from the conserved cysteine through the conserved F or W. The D gene is left open where the match is weak. The size entry is marked missing in some rows and otherwise reads once, few, many or a size class.

d_call,clone_size,v_call,j_call,cdr3_aa,cdr3_nt
TRDD3,many,TRDV1,TRDJ1,CALGEIYSWGTTDKLIF,TGTGCTCTTGGGGAAATCTATTCGTGGGGGACAACCGATAAACTCATCTTT
NA,many,TRAV29/DV5,TRDJ1,CSVLLCSKRGPTPSPVQDGHTYTDKLIF,NA
TRDD3,many,TRDV2,TRDJ1,CACDTGWGIRTDKLIF,TGTGCCTGTGACACGGGTTGGGGGATACGTACCGATAAACTCATCTTT
TRDD3,medium-sized,TRDV2,TRDJ2,CACDTVKGFEIMGDTRRTAQLFF,TGTGCCTGTGACACCGTAAAAGGATTCGAAATAATGGGGGATACGCGTAGGACAGCACAACTCTTCTTT
NA,many,TRDV1,TRDJ1,CALGELGGGTDKLIF,TGTGCTCTTGGGGAACTCGGGGGTGGCACCGATAAACTCATCTTT
NA,medium-sized,TRDV1,TRDJ1,CALGELEAVAGGLYTDKLIF,TGTGCTCTTGGGGAACTTGAGGCCGTTGCAGGGGGTCTATACACCGATAAACTCATCTTT
NA,many,TRDV1,TRDJ1,CALGAPFLRAQVARNSWGIPPYTDKLIF,TGTGCTCTTGGGGCGCCCTTCCTACGTGCACAAGTGGCTCGAAACTCCTGGGGGATCCCTCCGTACACCGATAAACTCATCTTT
TRDD3,many,TRDV1,TRDJ1,CALGEVPPEMILGDNIDKLIF,TGTGCTCTTGGGGAAGTTCCTCCCGAAATGATACTGGGGGATAATATCGATAAACTCATCTTT
TRDD3,many,TRDV2,TRDJ1,CACDILTSVLGADTDKLIF,TGTGCCTGTGACATCCTCACTTCCGTACTGGGGGCCGACACCGATAAACTCATCTTT
NA,many,TRDV2,TRDJ1,CACDTLEGETDKLIF,TGTGCCTGTGACACCCTTGAGGGAGAGACCGATAAACTCATCTTT
NA,many,TRDV1,TRDJ1,CALGEISIRRPDKLIF,TGTGCTCTTGGGGAAATTTCGATACGACGACCCGATAAACTCATCTTT
TRDD3,many,TRDV2,TRDJ3,CACDTVTGDTTWDTRQMFF,TGTGCCTGTGACACCGTTACGGGGGATACGACCTGGGACACCCGACAGATGTTTTTC
TRDD3,medium-sized,TRDV2,TRDJ1,CACDTAILTGELGRTDKLIF,TGTGCCTGTGACACCGCCATCCTTACTGGGGAATTGGGTCGGACCGATAAACTCATCTTT
NA,many,TRDV2,TRDJ1,CACDSVLSSYNTDKLIF,TGTGCCTGTGACTCGGTACTGAGTAGCTATAACACCGATAAACTCATCTTT
NA,many,TRDV1,TRDJ1,CALASSSTTSWYTDKLIF,TGTGCTCTTGCTTCCTCCAGTACTACCTCTTGGTACACCGATAAACTCATCTTT
TRDD3,many,TRDV1,TRDJ1,CALGARNVIPEPGDTSGYTDKLIF,TGTGCTCTTGGGGCCCGAAACGTAATTCCTGAGCCGGGGGATACTAGTGGGTACACCGATAAACTCATCTTT
TRDD3,many,TRDV1,TRDJ1,CALGEPMPWGIRADTDKLIF,TGTGCTCTTGGGGAACCGATGCCCTGGGGGATACGCGCGGACACCGATAAACTCATCTTT
TRDD3,medium-sized,TRDV1,TRDJ4,CALGEKIQLGDKARPLIF,TGTGCTCTTGGGGAAAAGATTCAACTGGGGGATAAGGCCAGACCCCTGATCTTT
NA,many,TRDV2,TRDJ1,CACDTVGSKVTDKLIF,TGTGCCTGTGACACCGTGGGTAGTAAAGTGACCGATAAACTCATCTTT
TRDD3,many,TRDV1,TRDJ1,CALGELEYWGVYTDKLIF,TGTGCTCTTGGGGAACTAGAGTACTGGGGGGTGTACACCGATAAACTCATCTTT
TRDD3,many,TRDV2,TRDJ1,CACDPWGNTDKLIF,TGTGCCTGTGATCCCTGGGGGAACACCGATAAACTCATCTTT
NA,many,TRDV1,TRDJ1,CALGELKRYTDKLIF,TGTGCTCTTGGGGAACTGAAAAGGTACACCGATAAACTCATCTTT
TRDD3,many,TRDV1,TRDJ1,CALGELRRYWGIRYPNTDKLIF,TGTGCTCTTGGGGAACTACGGCGATACTGGGGGATACGCTATCCTAACACCGATAAGCTCATCTTT
NA,many,TRDV2,TRDJ1,CACDTLLRDPTYTDKLIF,TGTGCCTGTGACACCCTTCTCCGAGATCCAACGTACACCGATAAACTCATCTTT
TRDD3,many,TRDV1,TRDJ1,CALGELSSGRRTLGDTLLYTDKLIF,TGTGCTCTTGGGGAACTTTCCTCCGGTCGTCGAACTCTGGGGGATACGCTCCTGTACACCGATAAACTCATCTTT
TRDD3,few,TRAV29/DV5,TRDJ1,CAASVPHWGYVELIF,TGTGCAGCAAGCGTGCCCCACTGGGGATACGTTGAACTCATCTTT
TRDD3,many,TRDV2,TRDJ1,CACDKVLGDPSYTDKLIF,TGTGCCTGTGACAAAGTACTGGGGGACCCAAGCTACACCGATAAACTCATCTTT
NA,NA,TRDV2,TRDJ1,CACDPVREDTLYTDKLIF,TGTGCCTGTGACCCAGTAAGGGAGGATACTCTGTACACCGATAAACTCATCTTT
TRDD3,many,TRDV1,TRDJ1,CALGELETGGLYTDKLIF,TGTGCTCTTGGGGAACTGGAGACTGGGGGTTTGTACACCGATAAACTCATCTTT
TRDD3,many,TRDV2,TRDJ1,CACDTLGGYEYTDKLIF,TGTGCCTGTGACACCCTCGGGGGATACGAGTACACCGATAAACTCATCTTT
TRDD2,many,TRAV29/DV5,TRDJ1,CAGCKLPTFYTDKLIF,TGTGCAGGTTGTAAGCTTCCTACTTTTTACACCGATAAACTCATCTTT
NA,many,TRDV1,TRDJ1,CALGEDIDRGGLLIF,TGTGCTCTTGGGGAAGACATAGACCGGGGGGGTTTACTCATCTTT
TRDD3,many,TRDV1,TRDJ1,CALGELVPSQLGDYKYTDKLIF,TGTGCTCTTGGGGAACTGGTCCCCTCGCAACTGGGGGACTACAAGTACACCGATAAACTCATCTTT
NA,many,TRDV2,TRDJ3,CACDTVLGSSWDTRQMFF,TGTGCCTGTGACACCGTGCTGGGGAGCTCCTGGGACACCCGACAGATGTTTTTC
TRDD3,many,TRDV2,TRDJ1,CACDTMGEVNTDKLIF,TGTGCCTGTGACACCATGGGGGAGGTAAACACCGATAAACTCATCTTT
TRDD3,medium-sized,TRDV2,TRDJ1,CACDTKAWGIGTDKLIF,TGTGCCTGTGACACCAAGGCCTGGGGGATAGGAACCGATAAACTCATCTTT
TRDD3,many,TRDV2,TRDJ1,CACDHVLGDTALAPPRVIF,TGTGCCTGTGACCACGTACTGGGGGATACCGCCCTGGCCCCGCCGAGGGTCATCTTT
NA,medium-sized,TRDV1,TRDJ1,CALGDLRYWVYTDKLIF,TGTGCTCTTGGGGATTTAAGGTACTGGGTTTACACCGATAAACTCATCTTT
TRDD3,many,TRDV1,TRDJ1,CALGERYYGIPSDKLIF,TGTGCTCTTGGGGAACGGTACTACGGGATACCGAGCGATAAACTCATCTTT
TRDD3,many,TRDV2,TRDJ1,CACDTKTSSWGIRITDKLIF,TGTGCCTGTGACACCAAGACCTCAAGCTGGGGGATACGTATCACCGATAAACTCATCTTT
NA,few,TRDV1,TRDJ1,CALGHASDKLIF,TGTGCTCTTGGACACGCTTCCGATAAACTTATCTTT
TRDD3,many,TRDV1,TRDJ1,CALGGIGGEASPPGGYLLKLIF,TGTGCTCTTGGGGGAATAGGGGGGGAGGCCTCCCCGCCTGGGGGATACCTCCTCAAACTCATCTTT
TRDD3,many,TRDV1,TRDJ1,CALGGPPLWGISYTDKLIF,TGTGCTCTTGGGGGACCACCCCTCTGGGGGATTTCGTACACCGATAAACTCATCTTT
TRDD3,medium-sized,TRDV1,TRDJ1,CALGEPGLPRYWGIAYTDKLIF,TGTGCTCTTGGGGAACCTGGCCTTCCTAGGTACTGGGGGATTGCCTACACCGATAAACTCATCTTT
TRDD3,many,TRDV2,TRDJ1,CACDSLLGDAITDKLIF,TGTGCCTGTGACAGCCTACTGGGGGACGCTATCACCGATAAACTCATCTTT
TRDD3,medium-sized,TRDV2,TRDJ1,CACDGTGGRNYDKLIF,TGTGCCTGTGATGGTACTGGGGGACGTAACTACGATAAACTCATCTTT
TRDD3,few,TRDV1,TRDJ1,CAGGYCADKLIF,TGTGCTGGGGGATATTGCGCCGATAAACTCATCTTT
TRDD3,many,TRDV1,TRDJ1,CALGELIFPTGGMYTDKLIF,TGTGCTCTTGGGGAACTGATCTTCCCTACTGGGGGAATGTACACCGATAAACTCATCTTT
TRDD3,many,TRDV2,TRDJ1,CACDPLGVYTDKLIF,TGTGCCTGTGACCCGCTGGGGGTCTACACCGATAAACTCATCTTT
TRDD3,medium-sized,TRDV2,TRDJ1,CACDTGGYRGQLIF,TGTGCCTGTGACACCGGGGGATATCGAGGGCAACTCATCTTT
TRDD3,many,TRDV1,TRDJ1,CALGAPFQTGGHPWATDKLIF,TGTGCTCTTGGGGCCCCATTCCAGACTGGGGGGCACCCGTGGGCCACCGATAAACTCATCTTT
TRDD3,medium-sized,TRDV2,TRDJ1,CACDRGGYTDKLIF,TGTGCCTGTGACAGGGGGGGATACACCGATAAACTCATCTTT
TRDD3,many,TRAV38-2/DV8,TRDJ3,CAVGWGIRGIWRSWDTRQMFF,TGTGCTGTTGGCTGGGGGATACGTGGGATTTGGAGGTCCTGGGACACCCGACAGATGTTTTTC